Listed here are 8 T cell receptor beta chains from one sample, sequenced in a study of blood T cell repertoires in COVID-19. Some clones are missing from TCRdb's copy, which holds only in-frame ones; the method was immunoSEQ multiplex PCR. Counted here are about 210,000 clones, 84% occurring once; the ten biggest clones make up approximately 8%. The sample taken for sequencing was peripheral blood. Receptor source: a woman of 80 years or more with COVID-19, enrolled during active disease.

The chain combines TRBV5-5 with TRBJ2-3; tentative D call: TRBD2 (6 bases). The V end was cut by 4 bases, the J end by 0 bases, with 15 bases between. Germline V gene sequence: CDR1 SGHKS, CDR2 YYEKEE (reference sequence). The CDR3 covers 16 residues. The CDR3 region is CASSSLSGSSTDTQYF. CDR3 sequence (DNA): TGTGCCAGCAGCAGCCTTAGCGGCTCTAGCACAGATACGCAGTATTTT.

The DNA for the CDR3 is TGCGCCAGCAGCTTGAATTGGGCGGGGGAGCAGTACTTC. Protein sequence: CASSLNWAGEQYF. The chain couples TRBV5-1 to TRBJ2-7; D might be TRBD2 (6 bases). This CDR3 has 13 residues. Deletions cut 1 base from V and 7 bases from J, with 12 bases between. Germline V CDR1 and CDR2: SGHRS, YFSETQ.

The CDR3 DNA sequence: TGCAGTGCTAGTTACGGGAATGGTGCAGGGACCCAGTACTTC. As protein: CSASYGNGAGTQYF. The chain joins TRBV20-1 to TRBJ2-5; TRBD2 is a possible D gene (5 bases). Germline-derived CDR1 and CDR2 are DFQATT and SNEGSKA (reference sequence). V was pared by 3 bases and J by 7 bases, with 18 bases between. The CDR3 contains 14 residues.

The rearrangement uses TRBV5-1 and TRBJ2-1; the match to TRBD1 covers 11 bases. Trimming cost V 6 bases and J 9 bases; bases outside gene matches: 11. The CDR3 spans 15 residues. Germline V gene sequence: CDR1 SGHRS, CDR2 YFSETQ. CDR3 DNA: TGCGCCAGCAACTACGGACAGGGGGCTGGCGGTGAGCAGTTCTTC. Protein sequence: CASNYGQGAGGEQFF.

J is TRBJ1-2 and V is TRBV25-1; no clear D gene. Germline CDR1 is MGHDK and CDR2 is SYGVNS. Deletions cut 1 base from V and 7 bases from J, with 13 bases between. The CDR3 sequence is 14 residues long. CDR3 coding DNA: TGTGCCAGCAGTGAATTTGAGGGTCCGAGTGGCTACACCTTC. Translated: CASSEFEGPSGYTF.

This rearrangement joins TRBV5-1 to TRBJ2-1; the match to TRBD2 covers 9 bases. Germline V CDR1 and CDR2: SGHRS, YFSETQ. The J segment lost 5 bases and the V segment lost 4 bases, leaving 7 bases of the junction unmatched. This CDR3 has 15 amino acids. The DNA for the CDR3 is TGCGCCAGCAGCCCGGGGGGGACTAGCAACAATGAGCAGTTCTTC. Translation gives CASSPGGTSNNEQFF.

The chain has TRBV3-1 (or the pseudogene TRBV3-2) and TRBJ1-2; 7 nucleotides match TRBD1. The V and J ends lost 5 bases and 4 bases, in that order; junction bases with no gene match: 4. The CDR3 consists of 13 residues. Per germline, CDR1 LGHDT and CDR2 YNNKEL (reference sequence). The CDR3 protein is CASSMGQSYGYTF. CDR3 in DNA: TGTGCCAGCAGCATGGGACAGAGCTATGGCTACACCTTC.

The chain uses TRBV10-2 and TRBJ1-2; 7 nucleotides match TRBD1. This CDR3 comprises 16 residues. V lost 7 bases to trimming and J lost 6 bases; unmatched junction nucleotides: 17. The germline gives CDR1 WSHSY, CDR2 SAAADI. The CDR3 coding sequence is TGCGCCAGCAAAAGTTTCCTAGCTACAGGGGAGAATGGCTACACCTTC. As protein: CASKSFLATGENGYTF.